The clone carrying this T cell receptor (beta chain) was detected only a few times. Its matching antigen is unknown. The data belong to a study of T-cell reconstitution after alpha-beta-depleted transplantation in children. TCRbeta library preparation incorporated unique molecular identifiers. TCRdb re-derived calls from the PCR reads in MiXCR, one entry per CDR3 protein. This sample has a few hundred thousand distinct CDR3 sequences; 10% to 15% occur once, and the top ten carry 2.2%. This CDR3 region has 12 residues. The J segment lost 4 bases and the V segment lost 2 bases, leaving 2 bases of the junction unmatched. The germline V gene encodes CDR1 SQVTM and CDR2 ANQGSEA. Study-wide results and limits: T cells produced anew were the main source of T-cell counts and diversity one year after transplant. Expanded graft clones numbering several hundred reportedly gave rise to alpha-beta T cells about two months after transplant.

The sample was PBMCs, mostly from graft donor cells, taken 360 days after TCRalphabeta/CD19-depleted stem cell transplant. The V and J genes are TRBV29-1 and TRBJ2-7, with TRBD1 identical over 7 bases. The sequence came from a male patient younger than 18 who had a stem cell transplant for acute myeloid leukemia, so the T cells may come from the graft donor. The DNA of the CDR3 is TGCAGCGTTGAAAAGACAGGGTACGAGCAGTACTTC. Protein: CSVEKTGYEQYF.